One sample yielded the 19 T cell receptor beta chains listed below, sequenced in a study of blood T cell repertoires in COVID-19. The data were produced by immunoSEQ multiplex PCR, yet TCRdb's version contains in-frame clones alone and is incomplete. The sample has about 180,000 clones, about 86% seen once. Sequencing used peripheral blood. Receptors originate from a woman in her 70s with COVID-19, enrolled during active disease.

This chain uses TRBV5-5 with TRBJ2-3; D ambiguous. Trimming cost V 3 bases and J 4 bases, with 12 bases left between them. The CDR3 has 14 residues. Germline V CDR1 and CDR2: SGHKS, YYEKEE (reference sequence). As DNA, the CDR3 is TGTGCCAGCAGCTCTGTACAACCCCCAGATACGCAGTATTTT. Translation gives CASSSVQPPDTQYF.

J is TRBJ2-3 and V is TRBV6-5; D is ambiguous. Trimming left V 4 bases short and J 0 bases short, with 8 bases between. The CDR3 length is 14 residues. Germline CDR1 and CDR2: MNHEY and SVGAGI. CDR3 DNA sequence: TGTGCCAGCAGTTCCCCTATAAGCACAGATACGCAGTATTTT. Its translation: CASSSPISTDTQYF.

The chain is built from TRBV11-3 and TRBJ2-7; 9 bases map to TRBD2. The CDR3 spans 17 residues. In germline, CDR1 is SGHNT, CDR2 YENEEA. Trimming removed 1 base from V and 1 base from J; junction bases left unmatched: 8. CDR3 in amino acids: CASSLVASSGGSYEQYF. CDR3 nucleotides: TGTGCCAGCAGCTTAGTGGCGTCCAGCGGGGGGTCCTACGAGCAGTACTTC.

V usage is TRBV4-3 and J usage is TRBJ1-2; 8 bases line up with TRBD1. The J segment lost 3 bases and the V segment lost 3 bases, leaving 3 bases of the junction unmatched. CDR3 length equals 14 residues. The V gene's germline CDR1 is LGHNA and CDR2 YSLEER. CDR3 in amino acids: CASSQGQDYYGYTF. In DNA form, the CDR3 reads TGCGCCAGCAGCCAGGGACAGGACTACTATGGCTACACCTTC.

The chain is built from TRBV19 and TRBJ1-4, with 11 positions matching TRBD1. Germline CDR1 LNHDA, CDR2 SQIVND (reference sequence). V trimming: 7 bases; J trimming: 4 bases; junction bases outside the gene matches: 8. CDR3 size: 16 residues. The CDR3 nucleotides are TGTGCCAGTAAGGACAGGGGGCGAGCGGATAATGAAAAACTGTTTTTT. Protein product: CASKDRGRADNEKLFF. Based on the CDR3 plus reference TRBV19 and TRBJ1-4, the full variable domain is DGGITQSPKYLFRKEGQNVTLSCEQNLNHDAMYWYRQDPGQGLRLIYYSQIVNDFQKGDIAEGYSVSREKKESFPLTVTSAQKNPTAFYLCASKDRGRADNEKLFFGSGTQLSVL.

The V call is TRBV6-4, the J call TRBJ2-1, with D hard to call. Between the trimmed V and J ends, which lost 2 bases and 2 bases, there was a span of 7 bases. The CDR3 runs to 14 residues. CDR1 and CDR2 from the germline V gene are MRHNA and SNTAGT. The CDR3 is CASSDAGTYNEQFF. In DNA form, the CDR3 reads TGTGCCAGCAGTGACGCAGGAACCTACAATGAGCAGTTCTTC.

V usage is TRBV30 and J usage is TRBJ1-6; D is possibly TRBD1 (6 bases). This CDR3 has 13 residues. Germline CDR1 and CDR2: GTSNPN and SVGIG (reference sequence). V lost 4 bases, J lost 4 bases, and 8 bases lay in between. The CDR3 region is CAWTGEYNSPLHF. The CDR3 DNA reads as TGTGCCTGGACAGGGGAATATAATTCACCCCTCCACTTT.

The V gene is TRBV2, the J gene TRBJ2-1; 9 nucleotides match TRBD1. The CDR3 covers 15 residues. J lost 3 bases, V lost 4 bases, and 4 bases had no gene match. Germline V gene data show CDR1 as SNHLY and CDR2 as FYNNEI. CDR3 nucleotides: TGTGCCAGCAGTGTTGAGACAGGGGGCTACAATGAGCAGTTCTTC. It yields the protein CASSVETGGYNEQFF.

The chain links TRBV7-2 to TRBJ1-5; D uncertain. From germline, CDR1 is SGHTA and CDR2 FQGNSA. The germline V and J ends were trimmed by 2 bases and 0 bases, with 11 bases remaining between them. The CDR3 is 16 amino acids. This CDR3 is CASSLMPRDSNQPQHF. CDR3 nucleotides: TGTGCCAGCAGCTTAATGCCGCGGGATAGCAATCAGCCCCAGCATTTT.

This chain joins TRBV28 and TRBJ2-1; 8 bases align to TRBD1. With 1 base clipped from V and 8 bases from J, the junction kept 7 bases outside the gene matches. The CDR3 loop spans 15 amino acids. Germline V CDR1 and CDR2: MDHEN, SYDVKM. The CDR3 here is CASSLSAGGADEQFF. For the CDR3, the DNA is TGTGCCAGCAGTTTATCCGCAGGGGGCGCGGATGAGCAGTTCTTC.

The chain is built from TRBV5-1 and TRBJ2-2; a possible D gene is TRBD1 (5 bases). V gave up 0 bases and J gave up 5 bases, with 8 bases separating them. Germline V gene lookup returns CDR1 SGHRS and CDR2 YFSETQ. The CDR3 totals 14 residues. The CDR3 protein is CASSLATVTGELFF. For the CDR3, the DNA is TGCGCCAGCAGCTTGGCGACAGTGACCGGGGAGCTGTTTTTT.

This CDR3 reads CASSFQRCYNEQFF. As DNA, the CDR3 is TGTGCCAGCAGCTTCCAGCGGTGTTACAATGAGCAGTTCTTC. The rearrangement joins TRBV7-3 to TRBJ2-1, with a weak D call TRBD2 (5 bases). The CDR3 loop spans 14 amino acids. CDR1 SGHTA and CDR2 FQGTGA come from the germline V gene. With 3 bases removed from V and 4 bases from J, the gap between germline ends came to 10 bases.

The CDR3 DNA follows: TGTGCCAGCAGTTACACCGGGACACAGAAGGATCAGCCCCAGCATTTT. Its protein is CASSYTGTQKDQPQHF. V and J are TRBV6-2 or TRBV6-3 and TRBJ1-5, with TRBD1 as a possible D gene (6 bases). CDR1 and CDR2 (germline): MNHEY, SVGEGT. This CDR3 region has 16 residues. V lost 2 bases and J 5 bases, leaving 16 bases between the germline ends.

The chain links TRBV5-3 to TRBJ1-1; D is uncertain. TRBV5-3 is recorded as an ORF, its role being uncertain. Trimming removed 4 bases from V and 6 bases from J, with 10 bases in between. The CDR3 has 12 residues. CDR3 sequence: CARSPSRAEAFF. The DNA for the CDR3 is TGTGCCAGAAGCCCTTCGAGGGCTGAAGCTTTCTTT.

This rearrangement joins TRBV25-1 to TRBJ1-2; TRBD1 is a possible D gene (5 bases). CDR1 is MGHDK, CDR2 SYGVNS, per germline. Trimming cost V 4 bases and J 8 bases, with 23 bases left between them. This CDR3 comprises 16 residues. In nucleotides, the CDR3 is TGTGCCAGCAGTGGGAGAGGTCGGGGGAATCTGGAGGGCTACACCTTC. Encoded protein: CASSGRGRGNLEGYTF.

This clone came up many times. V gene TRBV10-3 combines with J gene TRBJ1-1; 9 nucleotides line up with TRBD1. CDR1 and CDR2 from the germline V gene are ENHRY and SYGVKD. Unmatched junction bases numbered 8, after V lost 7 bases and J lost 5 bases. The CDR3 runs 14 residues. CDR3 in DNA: TGTGCCATCATGGCGGGACAGGGAAATACTGAAGCTTTCTTT. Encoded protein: CAIMAGQGNTEAFF.

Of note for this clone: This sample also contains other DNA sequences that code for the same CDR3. The CDR3 loop is CASSSLLAGGNNEQFF. The DNA for the CDR3 is TGTGCCAGCAGTTCCTTACTAGCGGGAGGGAATAATGAGCAGTTCTTC. This chain joins TRBV28 and TRBJ2-1; TRBD2 matches at 13 bases. The CDR3 loop spans 16 amino acids. Germline V gives CDR1 MDHEN, CDR2 SYDVKM. V was clipped by 4 bases and J by 7 bases; unmatched bases: 7.

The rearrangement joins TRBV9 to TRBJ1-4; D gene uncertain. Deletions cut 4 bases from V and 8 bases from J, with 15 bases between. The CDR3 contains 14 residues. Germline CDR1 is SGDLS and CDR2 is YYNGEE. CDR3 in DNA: TGTGCCAGCAGCCTAAATCCGGGAGACGAAAAACTGTTTTTT. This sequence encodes CASSLNPGDEKLFF.

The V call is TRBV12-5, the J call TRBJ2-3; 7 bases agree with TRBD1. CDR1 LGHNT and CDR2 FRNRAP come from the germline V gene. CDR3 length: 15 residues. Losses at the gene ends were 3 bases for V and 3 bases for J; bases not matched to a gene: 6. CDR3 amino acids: CASGFLTGPTDTQYF. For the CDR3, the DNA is TGTGCTAGTGGTTTTTTGACAGGGCCTACAGATACGCAGTATTTT.